This T cell receptor (beta chain) was recorded in a study of blood T cell repertoires in COVID-19. In the study overall: PBMCs, B-cell-depleted T cells, or T cells provided the cDNA or gDNA that made up the material.

Source study methods: Reference gene primer amplification gave nucleated cell count estimates. Profiled with immunoSEQ multiplex PCR; TCRdb holds only in-frame clones, not every one. The V and J calls and clone size are taken from that table; D and trimming were inferred from the DNA. Seen here are more than 140,000 clones, around 90% observed once, and the top ten hold more than 1.5%. The CDR3 is 15 residues long. CDR1 and CDR2 from the germline V gene are LNHDA and SQIVND (reference sequence). Trimming took 7 bases from V and 2 from J, leaving 17 bases between them. This clonotype was obtained from an older woman with acute or convalescent COVID-19. The sample taken for sequencing was peripheral blood. The chain couples TRBV19 to TRBJ1-2; D is unclear. For the CDR3, the DNA is TGTGCCAGTATTTCCCCCGGTGAGGGCAACTATGGCTACACCTTC. It is translated as CASISPGEGNYGYTF.